This T cell receptor beta chain was obtained from a study of blood T cell repertoires in COVID-19. Study background: The United States, Italy and Spain provided the acute and convalescent COVID-19 samples. PBMCs, B-cell-depleted T cells, or T cells provided the cDNA or gDNA that made up the material.

As originally analysed: Amplification from reference gene primers served as the basis for estimated nucleated cell counts. The repertoire was sequenced with immunoSEQ multiplex PCR; TCRdb's copy has only in-frame clones and lacks some. V and J calls plus clone size are reproduced from that table; the DNA served to infer D and trimming. The data contain some 330,000 clones, roughly 90% of them seen just once; the ten biggest clones take up under 4.5%. Looked up from germline, CDR1 is MNHEY and CDR2 is SMNVEV (reference sequence). With 6 bases clipped from V and 4 bases from J, the junction kept 5 bases outside the gene matches. There are 13 residues in the CDR3.

This sequence originates from a woman aged 50 to 65 with active or convalescent COVID-19. Specimen: peripheral blood. The chain has TRBV27 and TRBJ1-2; the match to TRBD1 covers 7 bases. The DNA of the CDR3 is TGTGCCAGCAGAGCAGGGACAGCCTATGGCTACACCTTC. It codes for CASRAGTAYGYTF.